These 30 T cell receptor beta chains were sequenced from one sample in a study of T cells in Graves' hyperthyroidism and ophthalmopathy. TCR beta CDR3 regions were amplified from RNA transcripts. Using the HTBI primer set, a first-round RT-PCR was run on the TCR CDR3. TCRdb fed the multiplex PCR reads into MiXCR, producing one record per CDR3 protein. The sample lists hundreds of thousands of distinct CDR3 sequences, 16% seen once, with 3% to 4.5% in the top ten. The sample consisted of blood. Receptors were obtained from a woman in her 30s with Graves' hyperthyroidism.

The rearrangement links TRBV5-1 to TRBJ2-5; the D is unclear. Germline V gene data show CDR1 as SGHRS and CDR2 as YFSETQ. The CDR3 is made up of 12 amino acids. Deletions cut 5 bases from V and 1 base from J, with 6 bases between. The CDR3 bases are TGCGCCAGCAGGTACCTCCAAGAGACCCAGTACTTC. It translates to CASRYLQETQYF.

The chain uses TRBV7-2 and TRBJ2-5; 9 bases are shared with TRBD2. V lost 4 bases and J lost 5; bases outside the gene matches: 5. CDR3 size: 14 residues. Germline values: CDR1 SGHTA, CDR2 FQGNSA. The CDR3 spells CASSSRSGSETQYF. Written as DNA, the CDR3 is TGTGCCAGCAGCTCCCGTAGCGGGAGCGAGACCCAGTACTTC.

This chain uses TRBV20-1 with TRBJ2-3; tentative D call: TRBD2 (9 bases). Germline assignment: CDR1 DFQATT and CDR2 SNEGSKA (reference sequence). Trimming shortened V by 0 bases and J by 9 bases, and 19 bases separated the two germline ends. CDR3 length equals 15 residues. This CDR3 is CSARDPLAGQETQYF. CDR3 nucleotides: TGCAGTGCTAGAGATCCTCTAGCGGGACAGGAGACGCAGTATTTT.

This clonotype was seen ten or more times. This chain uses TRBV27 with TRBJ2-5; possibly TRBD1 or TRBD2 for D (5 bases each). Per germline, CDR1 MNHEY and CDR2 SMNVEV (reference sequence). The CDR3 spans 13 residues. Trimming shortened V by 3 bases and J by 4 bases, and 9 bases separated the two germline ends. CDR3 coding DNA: TGTGCCAGCAGTTTGAGGGGACGAGAGACCCAGTACTTC. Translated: CASSLRGRETQYF.

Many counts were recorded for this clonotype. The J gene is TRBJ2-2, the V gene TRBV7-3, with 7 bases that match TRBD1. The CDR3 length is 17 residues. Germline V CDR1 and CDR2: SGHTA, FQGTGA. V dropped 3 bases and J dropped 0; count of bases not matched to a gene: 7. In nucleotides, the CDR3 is TGTGCCAGCAGCTTCCCCCGGGACAGCCCGAACACCGGGGAGCTGTTTTTT. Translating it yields CASSFPRDSPNTGELFF.

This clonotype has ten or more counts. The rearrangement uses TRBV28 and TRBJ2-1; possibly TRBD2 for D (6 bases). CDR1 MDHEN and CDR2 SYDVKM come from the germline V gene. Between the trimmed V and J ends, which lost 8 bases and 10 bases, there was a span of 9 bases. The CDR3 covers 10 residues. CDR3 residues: CASGSGEQFF. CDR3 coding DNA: TGTGCCAGCGGGAGCGGGGAGCAGTTCTTC.

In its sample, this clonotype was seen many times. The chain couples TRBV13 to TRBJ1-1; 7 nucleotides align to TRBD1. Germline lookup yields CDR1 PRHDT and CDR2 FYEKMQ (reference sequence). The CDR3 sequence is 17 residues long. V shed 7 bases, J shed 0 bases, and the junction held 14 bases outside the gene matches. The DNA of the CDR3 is TGTGCCAGCACCGAAGGGGGGGACAGCCTCATGAACACTGAAGCTTTCTTT. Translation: CASTEGGDSLMNTEAFF.

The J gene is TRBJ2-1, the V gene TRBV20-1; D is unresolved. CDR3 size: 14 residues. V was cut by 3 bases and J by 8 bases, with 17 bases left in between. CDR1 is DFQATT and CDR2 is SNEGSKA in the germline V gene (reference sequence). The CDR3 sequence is CSARVLGANDEQFF. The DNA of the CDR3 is TGCAGTGCTAGGGTGCTCGGTGCCAATGATGAGCAGTTCTTC.

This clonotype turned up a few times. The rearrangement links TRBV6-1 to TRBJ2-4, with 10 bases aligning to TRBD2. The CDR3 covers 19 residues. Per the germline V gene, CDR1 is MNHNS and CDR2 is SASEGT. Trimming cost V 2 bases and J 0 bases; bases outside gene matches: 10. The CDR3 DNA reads TGTGCCAGCAGTGAACGGGGAGCGGGAGGGCCTCTAGCCAAAAACATTCAGTACTTC. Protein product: CASSERGAGGPLAKNIQYF.

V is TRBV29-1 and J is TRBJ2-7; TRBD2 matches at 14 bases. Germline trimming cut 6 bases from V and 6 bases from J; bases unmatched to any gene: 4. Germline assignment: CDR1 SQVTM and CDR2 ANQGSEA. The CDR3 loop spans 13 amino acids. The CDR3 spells CSVRTSGRTEQYF. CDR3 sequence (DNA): TGCAGCGTCCGGACTAGCGGGAGGACCGAGCAGTACTTC.

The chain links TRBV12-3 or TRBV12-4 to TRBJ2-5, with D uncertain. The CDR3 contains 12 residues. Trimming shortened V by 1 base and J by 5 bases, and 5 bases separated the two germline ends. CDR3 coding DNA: TGTGCCAGCAGTTTAGGGACGGAGACCCAGTACTTC. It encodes CASSLGTETQYF.

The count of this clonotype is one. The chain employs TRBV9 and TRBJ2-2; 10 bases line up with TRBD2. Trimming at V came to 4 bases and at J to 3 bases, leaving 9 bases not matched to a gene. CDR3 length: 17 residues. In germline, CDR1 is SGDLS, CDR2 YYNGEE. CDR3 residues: CASSSHLAGVDTGELFF. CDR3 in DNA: TGTGCCAGCAGCTCCCACCTAGCGGGAGTCGACACCGGGGAGCTGTTTTTT. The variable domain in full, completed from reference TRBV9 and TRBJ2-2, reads DSGVTQTPKHLITATGQRVTLRCSPRSGDLSVYWYQQSLDQGLQFLIQYYNGEERAKGNILERFSAQQFPDLHSELNLSSLELGDSALYFCASSSHLAGVDTGELFFGEGSRLTVL.

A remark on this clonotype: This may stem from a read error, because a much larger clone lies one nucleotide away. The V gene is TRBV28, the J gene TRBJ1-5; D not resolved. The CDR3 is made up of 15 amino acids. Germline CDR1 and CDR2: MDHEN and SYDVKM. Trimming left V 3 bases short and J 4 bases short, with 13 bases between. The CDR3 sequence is CASSFPEGRNQPQHF. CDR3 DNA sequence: TGTGCCAGCAGTTTCCCGGAAGGGCGGAATCAGCCCCAGCATTTT.

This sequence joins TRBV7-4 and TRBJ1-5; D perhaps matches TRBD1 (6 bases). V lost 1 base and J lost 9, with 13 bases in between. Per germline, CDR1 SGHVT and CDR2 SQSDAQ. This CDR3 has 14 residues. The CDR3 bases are TGTGCCAGCAGCTTAGTTGAGGGAGGGGGGCCCCAGCATTTT. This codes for CASSLVEGGGPQHF.

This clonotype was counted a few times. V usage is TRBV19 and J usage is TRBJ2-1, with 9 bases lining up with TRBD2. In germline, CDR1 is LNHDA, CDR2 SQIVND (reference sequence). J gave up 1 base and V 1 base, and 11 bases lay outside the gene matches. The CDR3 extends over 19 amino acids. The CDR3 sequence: CASSIASWGAGGSYNEQFF. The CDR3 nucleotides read TGTGCCAGTAGTATAGCGTCCTGGGGAGCGGGAGGTTCCTACAATGAGCAGTTCTTC.

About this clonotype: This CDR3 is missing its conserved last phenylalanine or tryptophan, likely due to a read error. Written as DNA, the CDR3 is TGTGCCAGCAGTTACGGGACTAGCGGTGGAGATACGCAGTATTCT. Protein product: CASSYGTSGGDTQYS. The chain carries TRBV6-5 and TRBJ2-3; 11 nucleotides align to TRBD2. Trimming cost V 2 bases and J 5 bases; bases outside gene matches: 3. The CDR3 has 15 amino acids. CDR1 is MNHEY and CDR2 is SVGAGI in the germline V gene.

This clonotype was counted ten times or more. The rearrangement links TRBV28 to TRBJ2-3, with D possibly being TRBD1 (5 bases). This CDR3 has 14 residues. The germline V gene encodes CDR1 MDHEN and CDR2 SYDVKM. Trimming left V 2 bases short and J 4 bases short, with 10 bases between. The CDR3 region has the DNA TGTGCCAGCAGTTTAGTTCAGGGCCCAGATACGCAGTATTTT. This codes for CASSLVQGPDTQYF. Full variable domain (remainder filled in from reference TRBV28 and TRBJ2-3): DVKVTQSSRYLVKRTGEKVFLECVQDMDHENMFWYRQDPGLGLRLIYFSYDVKMKEKGDIPEGYSVSREKKERFSLILESASTNQTSMYLCASSLVQGPDTQYFGPGTRLTVL.

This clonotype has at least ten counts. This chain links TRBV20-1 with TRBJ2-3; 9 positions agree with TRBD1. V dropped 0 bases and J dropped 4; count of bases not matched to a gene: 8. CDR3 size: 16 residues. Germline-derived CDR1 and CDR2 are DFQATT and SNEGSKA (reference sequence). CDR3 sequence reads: CSARDPGQGFADTQYF. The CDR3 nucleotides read TGCAGTGCTAGAGACCCGGGACAGGGATTCGCAGATACGCAGTATTTT.

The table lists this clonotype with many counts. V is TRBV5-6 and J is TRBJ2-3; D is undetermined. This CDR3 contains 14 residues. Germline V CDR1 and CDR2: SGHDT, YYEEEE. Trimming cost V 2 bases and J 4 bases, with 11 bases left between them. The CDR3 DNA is TGTGCCAGCAGCTTCAGAAGTGGCGCAGATACGCAGTATTTT. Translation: CASSFRSGADTQYF.

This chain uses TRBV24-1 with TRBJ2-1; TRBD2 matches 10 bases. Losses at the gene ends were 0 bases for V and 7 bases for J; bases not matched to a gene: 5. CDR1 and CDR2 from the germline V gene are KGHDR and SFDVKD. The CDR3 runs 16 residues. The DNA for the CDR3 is TGTGCCACCAGTGATTTGAGGGCTAGCGGGAGAAATGAGCAGTTCTTC. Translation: CATSDLRASGRNEQFF.

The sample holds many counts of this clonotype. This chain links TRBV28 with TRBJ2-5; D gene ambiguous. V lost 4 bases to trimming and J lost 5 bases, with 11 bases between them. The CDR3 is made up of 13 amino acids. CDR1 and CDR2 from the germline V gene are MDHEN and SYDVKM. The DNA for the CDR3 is TGTGCCAGCAGTTGGGGAATGTCGGAGACCCAGTACTTC. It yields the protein CASSWGMSETQYF.

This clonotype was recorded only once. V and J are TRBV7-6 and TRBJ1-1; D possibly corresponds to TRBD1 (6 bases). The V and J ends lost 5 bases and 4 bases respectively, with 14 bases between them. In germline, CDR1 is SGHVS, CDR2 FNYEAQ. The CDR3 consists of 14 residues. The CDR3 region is CASSLRGQSTEAFF. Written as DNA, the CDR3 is TGTGCCAGCAGCCTCCGGGGACAATCCACTGAAGCTTTCTTT.

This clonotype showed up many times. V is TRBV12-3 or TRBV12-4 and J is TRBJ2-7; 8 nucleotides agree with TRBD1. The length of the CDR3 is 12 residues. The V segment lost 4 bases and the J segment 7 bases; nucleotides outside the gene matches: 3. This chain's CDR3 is CASSSDRVEQYF. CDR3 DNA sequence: TGTGCCAGCAGTTCGGACAGGGTAGAGCAGTACTTC.

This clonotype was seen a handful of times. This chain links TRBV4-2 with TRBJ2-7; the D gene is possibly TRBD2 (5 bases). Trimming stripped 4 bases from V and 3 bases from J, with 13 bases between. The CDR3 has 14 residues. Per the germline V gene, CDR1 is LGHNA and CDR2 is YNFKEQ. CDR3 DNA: TGTGCCAGCAGCCCAGGAGGACGGCTCTACGAGCAGTACTTC. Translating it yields CASSPGGRLYEQYF.

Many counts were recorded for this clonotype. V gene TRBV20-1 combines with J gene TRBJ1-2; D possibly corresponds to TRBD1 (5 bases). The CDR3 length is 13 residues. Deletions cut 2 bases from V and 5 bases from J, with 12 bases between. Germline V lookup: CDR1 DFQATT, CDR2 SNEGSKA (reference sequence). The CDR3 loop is CSARIMGGYGYTF. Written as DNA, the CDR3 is TGCAGTGCTAGAATCATGGGGGGGTATGGCTACACCTTC.

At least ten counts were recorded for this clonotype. In nucleotides, the CDR3 is TGCGCCAGCAGCGATGGGCGGACAGGGCTCAAAAACATTCAGTACTTC. It translates to CASSDGRTGLKNIQYF. The chain employs TRBV5-1 and TRBJ2-4, with 8 bases lining up with TRBD1. With 4 bases clipped from V and 3 bases from J, the junction kept 9 bases outside the gene matches. The CDR3 is 16 amino acids. CDR1 is SGHRS, CDR2 YFSETQ, per germline.

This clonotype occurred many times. The DNA for the CDR3 is TGTGCCAGCAGCCAAGATTGGGGGAGCGCAGATACGCAGTATTTT. Protein: CASSQDWGSADTQYF. The chain joins TRBV3-1 to TRBJ2-3, with D perhaps being TRBD1 or TRBD2 (5 bases each). The CDR3 has 15 residues. V was trimmed by 0 bases and J by 4 bases, leaving 11 bases between them. Germline CDR1 and CDR2: LGHDT and YNNKEL (reference sequence).

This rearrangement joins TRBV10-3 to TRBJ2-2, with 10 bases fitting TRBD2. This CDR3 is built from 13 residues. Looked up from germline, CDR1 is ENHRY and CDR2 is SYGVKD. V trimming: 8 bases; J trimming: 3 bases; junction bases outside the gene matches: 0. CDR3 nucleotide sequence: TGTGCCATCCTAGCGGGAGACACCGGGGAGCTGTTTTTT. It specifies CAILAGDTGELFF.

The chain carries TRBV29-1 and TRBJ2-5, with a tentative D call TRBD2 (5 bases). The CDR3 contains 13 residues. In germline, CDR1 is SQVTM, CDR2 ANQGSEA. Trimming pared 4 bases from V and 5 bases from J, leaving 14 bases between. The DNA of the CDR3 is TGCAGCGTTGTTCGAGGGAGTACGGAGACCCAGTACTTC. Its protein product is CSVVRGSTETQYF.

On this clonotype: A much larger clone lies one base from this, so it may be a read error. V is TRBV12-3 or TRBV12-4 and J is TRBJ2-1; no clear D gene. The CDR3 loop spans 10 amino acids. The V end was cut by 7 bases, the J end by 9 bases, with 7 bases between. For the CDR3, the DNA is TGTGCCAGCACTAGAATTGAGCAGTTCTTC. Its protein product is CASTRIEQFF.